Presented here are 21 T cell receptor beta chains from one specimen sequenced in a study of blood T cells in healthy people across ages. Together with a sample-barcoded 5' primer, a J-beta primer mix was included in a second PCR lasting about 7 to 12 cycles. MiXCR, run by TCRdb on the 5' RACE reads, gives a single entry per CDR3 protein. This table holds 550,000 to 650,000 distinct CDR3 sequences, about 30% found once. Sequences were obtained from blood. These receptors were collected from a woman older than 75 in good health.

This clonotype has just a few counts. A read error is possible here, since a much larger clone lies one base away. The genes are TRBV27 and TRBJ2-5, with a tentative D call TRBD2 (5 bases). Trimming took off 4 bases at V and 11 bases at J, with 23 bases between the two ends. CDR1 is MNHEY and CDR2 is SMNVEV in the germline V gene (reference sequence). This CDR3 region has 15 residues. The CDR3 DNA reads as TGTGCCAGCAGTTCTGACTACCCGAGGTCTAATGAGCAGTACTTC. This codes for CASSSDYPRSNEQYF.

This clonotype was picked up many times. This sequence joins TRBV5-1 and TRBJ2-1; D gene unclear. The V end was cut by 0 bases, the J end by 5 bases, with 12 bases between. The germline V gene encodes CDR1 SGHRS and CDR2 YFSETQ. The CDR3 consists of 15 residues. The CDR3, as DNA: TGCGCCAGCAGCTTGGTGTCCAGTCCAGACAATGAGCAGTTCTTC. This codes for CASSLVSSPDNEQFF.

This clonotype has only a few counts. The V and J genes are TRBV7-9 and TRBJ2-7; 10 positions match TRBD1. The CDR3 has 14 amino acids. Losses at the gene ends were 5 bases for V and 4 bases for J; bases not matched to a gene: 5. Germline V CDR1 and CDR2: SEHNR, FQNEAQ (reference sequence). CDR3 in amino acids: CASSATGGGYEQYF. DNA for the CDR3: TGTGCCAGCAGCGCGACAGGGGGCGGTTACGAGCAGTACTTC.

This clonotype turned up a few times. The V gene is TRBV30, the J gene TRBJ1-2, with TRBD1 matching 7 bases. The CDR3 has 15 residues. Germline CDR1 GTSNPN, CDR2 SVGIG (reference sequence). The V and J ends lost 0 bases and 2 bases, in that order; junction bases with no gene match: 6. CDR3: CAWSVRGQINYGYTF. The CDR3 nucleotides are TGTGCCTGGAGTGTACGGGGACAGATCAACTATGGCTACACCTTC.

The V gene is TRBV20-1, the J gene TRBJ2-7; 7 bases agree with TRBD2. Looked up from germline, CDR1 is DFQATT and CDR2 is SNEGSKA (reference sequence). This CDR3 comprises 14 residues. V lost 5 bases and J lost 3; bases outside the gene matches: 10. The CDR3 loop is CSAARVAGDYEQYF. The CDR3 nucleotides are TGCAGTGCTGCCCGGGTAGCGGGCGACTACGAGCAGTACTTC.

This chain joins TRBV13 and TRBJ1-3; the D is unclear. Trimming removed 1 base at V and 0 bases at J, with 19 bases between. Germline CDR1 and CDR2: PRHDT and FYEKMQ (reference sequence). The CDR3 is made up of 19 amino acids. The CDR3 sequence is CASSLDSSRRAYSGNTIYF. CDR3 bases: TGTGCCAGCAGCTTAGACTCCTCGCGAAGAGCCTACTCTGGAAACACCATATATTTT.

The chain employs TRBV7-2 and TRBJ2-2; D possibly corresponds to TRBD1 (7 bases). Between the trimmed V and J ends, which lost 4 bases and 5 bases, there was a span of 17 bases. This CDR3 is built from 16 residues. Per the germline V gene, CDR1 is SGHTA and CDR2 is FQGNSA. The CDR3 loop reads CASSSVRGAGTGELFF. The CDR3, as DNA: TGTGCCAGCAGCTCCGTCAGGGGGGCCGGGACCGGGGAGCTGTTTTTT.

This clonotype has a handful of counts. This chain joins TRBV20-1 and TRBJ2-2, with D unresolved. The CDR3 covers 13 residues. The germline V gene has CDR1 DFQATT and CDR2 SNEGSKA (reference sequence). With 1 base removed from V and 7 bases from J, the gap between germline ends came to 10 bases. CDR3 sequence (DNA): TGCAGTGCTAGAGGAACGGCGAGCGGGGAGCTGTTTTTT. Amino acids: CSARGTASGELFF.

DNA for the CDR3: TGTGCCAGCAGCCCTTGGAGGCTAGCGGGGGGAGGGAATGAGCAGTTCTTC. It is translated as CASSPWRLAGGGNEQFF. The chain combines TRBV7-9 with TRBJ2-1, with 11 nucleotides matching TRBD2. Germline trimming cut 5 bases from V and 7 bases from J; bases unmatched to any gene: 13. The CDR3 runs 17 residues. Germline V lookup: CDR1 SEHNR, CDR2 FQNEAQ (reference sequence).

The gene calls are TRBV3-1 and TRBJ1-2, with a possible D match to TRBD1 (6 bases). CDR1 LGHDT and CDR2 YNNKEL come from the germline V gene (reference sequence). Between the trimmed V and J ends, which lost 0 bases and 4 bases, there was a span of 12 bases. The CDR3 is 15 residues long. CDR3 nucleotides: TGTGCCAGCAGCCAAGAGTGCGGAGGGGGCTATGGCTACACCTTC. Its protein product is CASSQECGGGYGYTF.

This clonotype came up many times. This chain connects TRBV3-1 to TRBJ2-7, with no clear D. With 0 bases removed from V and 7 bases from J, the gap between germline ends came to 7 bases. Germline CDR1 and CDR2: LGHDT and YNNKEL (reference sequence). The CDR3 covers 12 residues. The DNA for the CDR3 is TGTGCCAGCAGCCAAGATAATTGGGAGCAGTACTTC. Translated, it gives CASSQDNWEQYF.

This clonotype has at least ten counts. The genes are TRBV20-1 and TRBJ2-3; TRBD2 might be the D (5 bases). V dropped 3 bases and J dropped 6 bases, with 16 bases sitting between them. The CDR3 spans 14 residues. Germline CDR1 reads DFQATT; CDR2 reads SNEGSKA (reference sequence). Here the CDR3 DNA reads TGCAGTGCTAGTCGCCCGGCTTGGGAGGATACGCAGTATTTT. The encoded protein is CSASRPAWEDTQYF.

A word on this clonotype: This could be a read error, since a much larger clone is one nucleotide away. The chain is built from TRBV7-3 and TRBJ2-5, with 9 bases fitting TRBD2. V was pared by 0 bases and J by 11 bases, with 10 bases of the junction left unmatched. This CDR3 has 15 amino acids. CDR1 is SGHTA, CDR2 FQGTGA, per germline. CDR3 amino acids: CASSLTAGGRNEQYF. In DNA, the CDR3 is TGTGCCAGCAGCTTAACGGCGGGGGGGCGCAATGAGCAGTACTTC.

The J gene is TRBJ1-1, the V gene TRBV6-2 or TRBV6-3; D not certain. CDR1 and CDR2 (germline): MNHEY, SVGEGT. V gave up 5 bases and J gave up 1 base, with 14 bases separating them. This CDR3 contains 15 residues. This CDR3 is CASSLPARGNTEAFF. For the CDR3, the DNA is TGTGCCAGCAGTCTACCCGCGAGAGGGAACACTGAAGCTTTCTTT.

This clonotype was counted many times. This chain uses TRBV6-1 with TRBJ2-3, with D tentatively TRBD2 (7 bases). The CDR3 has 16 residues. V was cut by 4 bases and J by 2 bases, with 16 bases left in between. CDR1 is MNHNS and CDR2 is SASEGT in the germline V gene. The CDR3: CASSATWGGPTDTQYF. The CDR3 nucleotides read TGTGCCAGCAGTGCAACCTGGGGGGGGCCCACAGATACGCAGTATTTT.

This clonotype was counted at least ten times. The chain employs TRBV20-1 and TRBJ1-2, with D unresolved. In germline, CDR1 is DFQATT, CDR2 SNEGSKA (reference sequence). The CDR3 has 12 residues. V dropped 3 bases and J dropped 8 bases, with 13 bases sitting between them. Here the CDR3 DNA reads TGCAGTGCTAGGGCCGGGCTACGGGGCTACACCTTC. Translating gives CSARAGLRGYTF.

About this clonotype itself: This may arise from a read error, as a much more abundant clone is one base away. This chain joins TRBV20-1 and TRBJ2-7, with TRBD1 identical over 7 bases. Germline V gene lookup returns CDR1 DFQATT and CDR2 SNEGSKA (reference sequence). The CDR3 is made up of 14 amino acids. The DNA for the CDR3 is TGCATTGCTCTTACCGGGACAGATTCCTACGAGCAGTACTTC. The encoded protein is CIALTGTDSYEQYF.

This clonotype occurred a few times. V and J are TRBV24-1 and TRBJ2-1, with 9 bases that match TRBD2. The CDR3 runs to 15 residues. Germline CDR1 reads KGHDR; CDR2 reads SFDVKD. J gave up 8 bases and V 10 bases, and 14 bases lay outside the gene matches. The CDR3 here is CATENSKRGVDEQFF. The DNA for the CDR3 is TGTGCCACTGAGAATAGCAAGCGGGGGGTTGATGAGCAGTTCTTC.

This clonotype came up many times. The chain employs TRBV5-1 and TRBJ2-5; 8 bases fit TRBD2. From germline, CDR1 is SGHRS and CDR2 YFSETQ. This CDR3 comprises 21 residues. Trimming cost V 0 bases and J 2 bases; bases outside gene matches: 21. The CDR3 sequence: CASSLAVGGASRVGRQETQYF. Here the CDR3 DNA reads TGCGCCAGCAGCTTGGCGGTCGGGGGGGCCTCTCGGGTAGGGAGGCAAGAGACCCAGTACTTC.

The chain joins TRBV7-9 to TRBJ2-2, with no clear D. V lost 8 bases and J 5 bases, leaving 15 bases between the germline ends. The CDR3 is 14 amino acids. Germline values: CDR1 SEHNR, CDR2 FQNEAQ (reference sequence). The CDR3, as DNA: TGTGCCAGCGGCCCCCCCGGTGGGACCGGGGAGCTGTTTTTT. It codes for CASGPPGGTGELFF.

The CDR3 DNA reads TGTGCCAGCAGCCCCCAGGGGGTTGGAAACATTCAGTACTTC. Amino acid sequence: CASSPQGVGNIQYF. The gene calls are TRBV7-9 and TRBJ2-4; TRBD1 matches 7 bases. The length of the CDR3 is 14 residues. Germline loops: CDR1 SEHNR, CDR2 FQNEAQ (reference sequence). J was trimmed by 6 bases and V by 5 bases; bases with no gene match: 7. The complete variable domain, with remaining parts taken from reference TRBV7-9 and TRBJ2-4, reads DTGVSQNPRHKITKRGQNVTFRCDPISEHNRLYWYRQTLGQGPEFLTYFQNEAQLEKSRLLSDRFSAERPKGSFSTLEIQRTEQGDSAMYLCASSPQGVGNIQYFGAGTRLSVL.